Shown below are 10 T cell receptor beta chains from a single sample sequenced in a study of human T cells and chemical hapten exposure. Using its own MiXCR run on the RACE reads, TCRdb lists one record per CDR3 protein. The table records around 380,000 distinct CDR3 sequences, nearly 5% of them present only once. Stated time point: patch test 1, 2 weeks after DPC sensitization. Treatment in this sample: therapeutic diphenylcyclopropenone sensitization with weekly scalp DPC. This sample comprised whole blood, obtained in connection with sensitization to the hapten diphenylcyclopropenone (DPC). All receptors derive from a woman in her 50s with alopecia areata. Some clones in this sample may be carry-over from other donors' samples.

Ten or more counts support this clonotype. The rearrangement joins TRBV6-6 to TRBJ1-6; unclear D gene. Between the trimmed V and J ends, which lost 8 bases and 7 bases, there was a span of 12 bases. The CDR3 has 13 residues. Germline V gene data show CDR1 as MNHNY and CDR2 as SVGAGI (reference sequence). CDR3 protein: CASWSLDNSPLHF. The CDR3 DNA reads as TGTGCCAGCTGGTCGCTCGACAATTCACCCCTCCACTTT.

This clonotype was seen ten or more times. J is TRBJ2-3 and V is TRBV29-1, with a weak D call TRBD1 (5 bases). The CDR3 sequence is 11 residues long. V was clipped by 8 bases and J by 4 bases, with 10 bases between them. Germline loops: CDR1 SQVTM, CDR2 ANQGSEA. CDR3 protein: CSQTQADTQYF. In DNA, the CDR3 is TGCAGCCAAACACAGGCAGATACGCAGTATTTT.

The rearrangement uses TRBV4-3 and TRBJ2-3; 10 nucleotides match TRBD2. CDR3 length: 17 residues. The ends lost 0 bases at V and 2 bases at J; junction bases unmatched: 5. Germline-derived CDR1 and CDR2 are LGHNA and YSLEER. The CDR3 DNA is TGCGCCAGCAGCCAAGACCGACTAGCGGGTCCCACAGATACGCAGTATTTT. It yields the protein CASSQDRLAGPTDTQYF.

A few counts support this clonotype. The rearrangement uses TRBV5-1 and TRBJ1-2; D may be TRBD1 (5 bases). This CDR3 is 16 amino acids long. Germline CDR1 is SGHRS and CDR2 is YFSETQ. Trimming pared 0 bases from V and 0 bases from J, leaving 12 bases between. CDR3: CASSLEGVGPNYGYTF. CDR3 in DNA: TGCGCCAGCAGCTTGGAGGGAGTGGGGCCTAACTATGGCTACACCTTC.

This clonotype was seen ten or more times. The chain joins TRBV29-1 to TRBJ2-2; the match to TRBD2 covers 11 bases. The ends lost 6 bases at V and 1 base at J; junction bases unmatched: 4. CDR1 SQVTM and CDR2 ANQGSEA come from the germline V gene. This CDR3 has 15 amino acids. CDR3 bases: TGCAGCGTGAGACTAGCGGGACTGAACACCGGGGAGCTGTTTTTT. Amino acid sequence: CSVRLAGLNTGELFF.

The table lists this clonotype with a few counts. The V gene is TRBV6-1, the J gene TRBJ1-4, with D perhaps matching TRBD1 (5 bases). The CDR3 loop spans 15 amino acids. Germline values: CDR1 MNHNS, CDR2 SASEGT. V was pared by 0 bases and J by 1 base, with 6 bases between. The CDR3 bases are TGTGCCAGCAGTGAAGCGGGGGTAACTAATGAAAAACTGTTTTTT. Its translation is CASSEAGVTNEKLFF.

This clonotype was found many times. The V call is TRBV6-2 or TRBV6-3, the J call TRBJ2-1, with 8 bases aligning to TRBD1. The CDR3 totals 15 residues. Germline CDR1 and CDR2: MNHEY and SVGEGT. V lost 4 bases, J lost 8 bases, and 10 bases stayed unmatched. In nucleotides, the CDR3 is TGTGCCAGCAGTTTCCCTCGACAGGGGTGGCATGAGCAGTTCTTC. It encodes CASSFPRQGWHEQFF.

This chain links TRBV5-6 with TRBJ2-3, with 13 bases fitting TRBD2. The CDR3 spans 21 residues. The germline V gene encodes CDR1 SGHDT and CDR2 YYEEEE. Germline trimming cut 3 bases from V and 2 bases from J; bases unmatched to any gene: 18. The CDR3 bases are TGTGCCAGCAGCTACCCCACAGGGAAAAAAGGGACTAGCGGGGCCACAGATACGCAGTATTTT. Amino acids: CASSYPTGKKGTSGATDTQYF. The whole variable domain, filled in from reference TRBV5-6 and TRBJ2-3, reads DAGVTQSPTHLIKTRGQQVTLRCSPKSGHDTVSWYQQALGQGPQFIFQYYEEEERQRGNFPDRFSGHQFPNYSSELNVNALLLGDSALYLCASSYPTGKKGTSGATDTQYFGPGTRLTVL.

This clonotype was seen ten or more times. The chain is built from TRBV5-1 and TRBJ2-3, with a tentative D call TRBD2 (5 bases). Germline CDR1 is SGHRS and CDR2 is YFSETQ. Trimming stripped 0 bases from V and 3 bases from J, with 8 bases between. There are 14 residues in the CDR3. CDR3 protein: CASSLERSTDTQYF. The CDR3 DNA reads TGCGCCAGCAGCTTGGAGCGGTCGACAGATACGCAGTATTTT. The whole variable domain, filled in from reference TRBV5-1 and TRBJ2-3, reads KAGVTQTPRYLIKTRGQQVTLSCSPISGHRSVSWYQQTPGQGLQFLFEYFSETQRNKGNFPGRFSGRQFSNSRSEMNVSTLELGDSALYLCASSLERSTDTQYFGPGTRLTVL.

This clonotype was counted only a few times. The V call is TRBV10-3, the J call TRBJ1-5, with TRBD1 matching 8 bases. In germline, CDR1 is ENHRY, CDR2 SYGVKD. The CDR3 runs to 14 residues. V was clipped by 8 bases and J by 1 base; unmatched bases: 4. In nucleotides, the CDR3 is TGTGCCATCGGGGGACAGGCAAGCAATCAGCCCCAGCATTTT. Its translation is CAIGGQASNQPQHF.